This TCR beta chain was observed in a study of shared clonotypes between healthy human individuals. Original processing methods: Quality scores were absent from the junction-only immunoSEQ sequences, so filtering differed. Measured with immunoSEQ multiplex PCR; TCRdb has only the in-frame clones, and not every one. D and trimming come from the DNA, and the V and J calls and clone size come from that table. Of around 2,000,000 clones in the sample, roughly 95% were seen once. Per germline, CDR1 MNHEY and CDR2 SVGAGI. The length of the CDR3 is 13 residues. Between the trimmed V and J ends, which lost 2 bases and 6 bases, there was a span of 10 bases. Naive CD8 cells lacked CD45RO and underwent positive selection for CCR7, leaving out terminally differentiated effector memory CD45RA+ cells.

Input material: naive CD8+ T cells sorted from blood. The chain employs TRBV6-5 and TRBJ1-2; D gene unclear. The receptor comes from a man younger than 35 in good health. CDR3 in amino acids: CASSYRPQDGYTF. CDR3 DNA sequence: TGTGCCAGCAGTTACCGGCCCCAGGATGGCTACACCTTC.